Included here is one T cell receptor beta chain sequence, with context. Antigen specificity is unknown. Generated by immunoSEQ multiplex PCR, the TCRdb table keeps only in-frame clones and is missing some. The profile shows about 220,000 clones, around nine tenths of them singletons. This record comes from a study of cytomegalovirus exposure and HLA in healthy donors. The study's findings and limits: Among TCR sequences, most were rare, though some public TCRs appeared in many donors. Subsequent analysis found a tendency for first-cohort TCR clusters to co-occur within the 90 to 150 validation repertoires.

V lost 5 bases and J lost 5, with 9 bases in between. Germline values: CDR1 KGHSH, CDR2 LQKENI. CDR3 length: 12 amino acids. The sample consisted of PBMCs. The sequence was obtained from a young woman in good health and CMV-seronegative. J is TRBJ2-5 and V is TRBV18; D might be TRBD2 (6 bases). Here the CDR3 reads CASSEGRETQYF. Here the CDR3 DNA reads TGTGCCAGCTCAGAAGGGAGGGAGACCCAGTACTTC.